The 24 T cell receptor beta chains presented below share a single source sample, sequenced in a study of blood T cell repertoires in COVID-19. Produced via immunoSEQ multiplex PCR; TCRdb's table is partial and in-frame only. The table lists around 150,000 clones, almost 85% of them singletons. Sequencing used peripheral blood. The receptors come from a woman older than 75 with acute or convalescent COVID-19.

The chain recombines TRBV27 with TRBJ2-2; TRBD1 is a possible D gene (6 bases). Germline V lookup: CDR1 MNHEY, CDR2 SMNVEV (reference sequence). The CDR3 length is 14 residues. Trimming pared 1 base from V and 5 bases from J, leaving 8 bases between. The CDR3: CASSLLGATGELFF. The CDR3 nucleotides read TGTGCCAGCAGTTTATTGGGGGCAACCGGGGAGCTGTTTTTT.

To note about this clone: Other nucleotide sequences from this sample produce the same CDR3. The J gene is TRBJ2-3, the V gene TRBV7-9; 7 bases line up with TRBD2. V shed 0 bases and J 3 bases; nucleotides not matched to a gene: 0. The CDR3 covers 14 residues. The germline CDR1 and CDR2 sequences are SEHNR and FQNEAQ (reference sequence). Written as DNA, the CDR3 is TGTGCCAGCAGCTTAGCGGGAGGGACAGATACGCAGTATTTT. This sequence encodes CASSLAGGTDTQYF.

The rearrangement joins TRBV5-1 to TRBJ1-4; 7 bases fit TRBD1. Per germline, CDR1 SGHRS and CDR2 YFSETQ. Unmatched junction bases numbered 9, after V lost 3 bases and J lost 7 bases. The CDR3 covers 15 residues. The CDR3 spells CASSWMGTDSEKLFF. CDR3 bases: TGCGCCAGCAGCTGGATGGGGACAGACTCTGAAAAACTGTTTTTT.

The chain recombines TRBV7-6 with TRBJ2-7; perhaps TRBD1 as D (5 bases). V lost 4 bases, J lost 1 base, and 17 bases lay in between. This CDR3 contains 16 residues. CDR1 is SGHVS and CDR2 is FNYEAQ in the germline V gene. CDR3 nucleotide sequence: TGTGCCAGCAGCTCACCCGGTTCCGGACAATCCTACGAGCAGTACTTC. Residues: CASSSPGSGQSYEQYF. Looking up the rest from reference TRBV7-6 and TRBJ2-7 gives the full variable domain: GAGVSQSPRYKVTKRGQDVALRCDPISGHVSLYWYRQALGQGPEFLTYFNYEAQQDKSGLPNDRFSAERPEGSISTLTIQRTEQRDSAMYRCASSSPGSGQSYEQYFGPGTRLTVT.

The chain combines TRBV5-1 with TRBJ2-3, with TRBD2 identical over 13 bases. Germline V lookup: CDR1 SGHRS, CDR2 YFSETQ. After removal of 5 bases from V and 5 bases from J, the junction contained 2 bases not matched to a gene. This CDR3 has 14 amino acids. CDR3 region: CASSTSGREDTQYF. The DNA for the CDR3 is TGCGCCAGCAGTACTAGCGGGAGGGAAGATACGCAGTATTTT.

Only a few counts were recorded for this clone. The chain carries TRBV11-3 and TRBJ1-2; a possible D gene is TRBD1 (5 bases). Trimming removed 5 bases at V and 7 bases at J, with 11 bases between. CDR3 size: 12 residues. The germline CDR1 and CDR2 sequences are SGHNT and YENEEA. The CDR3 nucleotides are TGTGCCAGCAGCGCCGGGGGGGTTGGCTACACCTTC. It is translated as CASSAGGVGYTF. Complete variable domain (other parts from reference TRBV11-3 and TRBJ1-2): EAGVVQSPRYKIIEKKQPVAFWCNPISGHNTLYWYLQNLGQGPELLIRYENEEAVDDSQLPKDRFSAERLKGVDSTLKIQPAELGDSAVYLCASSAGGVGYTFGSGTRLTVV.

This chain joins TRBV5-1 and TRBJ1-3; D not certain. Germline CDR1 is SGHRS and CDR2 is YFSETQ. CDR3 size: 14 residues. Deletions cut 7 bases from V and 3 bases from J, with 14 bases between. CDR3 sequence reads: CASRPDNLGNTIYF. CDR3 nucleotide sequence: TGCGCCAGCCGCCCAGACAATCTTGGAAACACCATATATTTT.

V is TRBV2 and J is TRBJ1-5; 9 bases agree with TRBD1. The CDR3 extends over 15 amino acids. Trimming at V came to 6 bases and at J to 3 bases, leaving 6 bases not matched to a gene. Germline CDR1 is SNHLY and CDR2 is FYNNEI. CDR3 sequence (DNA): TGTGCCAGCAGGAGGGGGACAGGGTCCAATCAGCCCCAGCATTTT. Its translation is CASRRGTGSNQPQHF.

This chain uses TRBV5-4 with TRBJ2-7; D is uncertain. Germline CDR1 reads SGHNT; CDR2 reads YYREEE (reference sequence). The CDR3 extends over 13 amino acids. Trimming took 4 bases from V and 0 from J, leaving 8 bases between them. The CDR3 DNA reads TGTGCCAGCAGCCCCGGGTCCTCCTACGAGCAGTACTTC. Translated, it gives CASSPGSSYEQYF.

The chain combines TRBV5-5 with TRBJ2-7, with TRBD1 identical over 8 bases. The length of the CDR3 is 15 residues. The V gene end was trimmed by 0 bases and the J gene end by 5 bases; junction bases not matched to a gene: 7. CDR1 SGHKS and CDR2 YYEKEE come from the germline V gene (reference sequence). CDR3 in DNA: TGTGCCAGCAGCTTGGAAGGGACAGGTTCCCACGAGCAGTACTTC. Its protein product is CASSLEGTGSHEQYF.

CDR3: CASSQVHTAYNEQFF. Here the CDR3 DNA reads TGCGCCAGCAGCCAAGTTCATACAGCATACAATGAGCAGTTCTTC. This sequence joins TRBV4-1 and TRBJ2-1; D call uncertain. The V gene lost 1 base and the J gene lost 4 bases, with 11 bases spanning the gap. Germline CDR1 is MGHRA and CDR2 is YSYEKL. The CDR3 consists of 15 residues.

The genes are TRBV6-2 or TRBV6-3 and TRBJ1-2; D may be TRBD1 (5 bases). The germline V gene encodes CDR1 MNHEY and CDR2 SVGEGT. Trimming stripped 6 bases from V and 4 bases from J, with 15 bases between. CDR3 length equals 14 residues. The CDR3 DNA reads TGTGCCAGCAGCCCTCAGGGTAATAGCTATGGCTACACCTTC. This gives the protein CASSPQGNSYGYTF.

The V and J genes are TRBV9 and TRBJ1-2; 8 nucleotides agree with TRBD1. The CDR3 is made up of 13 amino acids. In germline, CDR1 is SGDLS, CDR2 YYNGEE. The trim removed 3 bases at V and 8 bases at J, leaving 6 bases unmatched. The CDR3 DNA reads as TGTGCCAGCAGCGCCGGACAGGGCGCCGGCTACACCTTC. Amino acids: CASSAGQGAGYTF.

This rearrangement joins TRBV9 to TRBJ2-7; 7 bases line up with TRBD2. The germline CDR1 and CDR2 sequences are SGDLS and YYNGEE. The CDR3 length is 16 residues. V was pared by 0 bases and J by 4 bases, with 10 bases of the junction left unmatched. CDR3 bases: TGTGCCAGCAGCGTAGGGCTAGCGGTGGGAGATTACGAGCAGTACTTC. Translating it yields CASSVGLAVGDYEQYF.

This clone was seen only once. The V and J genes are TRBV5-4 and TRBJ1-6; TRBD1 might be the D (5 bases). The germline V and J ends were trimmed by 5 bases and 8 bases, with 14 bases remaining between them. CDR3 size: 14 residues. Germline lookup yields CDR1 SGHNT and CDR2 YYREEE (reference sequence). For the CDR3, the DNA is TGTGCCAGCAGTTATGACAGAGTTCATTCACCCCTCCACTTT. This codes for CASSYDRVHSPLHF.

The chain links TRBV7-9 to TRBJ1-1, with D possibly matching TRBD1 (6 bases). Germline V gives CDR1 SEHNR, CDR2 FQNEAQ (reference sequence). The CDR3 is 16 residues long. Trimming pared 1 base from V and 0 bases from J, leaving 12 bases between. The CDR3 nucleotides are TGTGCCAGCAGCTTAGGGCAGGGGACAATGAACACTGAAGCTTTCTTT. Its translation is CASSLGQGTMNTEAFF. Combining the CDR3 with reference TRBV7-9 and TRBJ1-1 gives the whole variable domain DTGVSQNPRHKITKRGQNVTFRCDPISEHNRLYWYRQTLGQGPEFLTYFQNEAQLEKSRLLSDRFSAERPKGSFSTLEIQRTEQGDSAMYLCASSLGQGTMNTEAFFGQGTRLTVV.

For the CDR3, the DNA is TGTGCCAGCAGCTCAAGCGGGAGGATAAACAATGAGCAGTTCTTC. It codes for CASSSSGRINNEQFF. The rearrangement joins TRBV7-6 to TRBJ2-1; 9 bases are a match to TRBD2. V trimming: 4 bases; J trimming: 5 bases; junction bases outside the gene matches: 6. Germline CDR1 is SGHVS and CDR2 is FNYEAQ. This CDR3 has 15 amino acids.

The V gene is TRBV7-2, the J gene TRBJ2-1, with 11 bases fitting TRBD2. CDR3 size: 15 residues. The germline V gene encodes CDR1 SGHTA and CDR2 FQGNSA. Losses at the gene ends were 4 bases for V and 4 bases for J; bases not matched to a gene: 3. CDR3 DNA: TGTGCCAGCAGCTCGCGACTAGCGGGGTACAATGAGCAGTTCTTC. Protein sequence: CASSSRLAGYNEQFF. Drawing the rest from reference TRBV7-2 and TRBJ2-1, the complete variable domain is GAGVSQSPSNKVTEKGKDVELRCDPISGHTALYWYRQSLGQGLEFLIYFQGNSAPDKSGLPSDRFSAERTGGSVSTLTIQRTQQEDSAVYLCASSSRLAGYNEQFFGPGTRLTVL.

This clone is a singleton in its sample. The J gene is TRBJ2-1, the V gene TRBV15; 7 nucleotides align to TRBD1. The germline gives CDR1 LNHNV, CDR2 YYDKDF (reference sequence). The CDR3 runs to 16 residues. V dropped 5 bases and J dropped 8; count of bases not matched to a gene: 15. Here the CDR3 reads CATSGTSGTAFDEQFF. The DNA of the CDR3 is TGTGCCACCAGCGGAACTTCCGGGACAGCGTTTGATGAGCAGTTCTTC.

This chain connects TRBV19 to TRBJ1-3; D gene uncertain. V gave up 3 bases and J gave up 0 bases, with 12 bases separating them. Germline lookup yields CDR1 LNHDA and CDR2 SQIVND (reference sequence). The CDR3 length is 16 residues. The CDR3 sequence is CASSIEGAFSGNTIYF. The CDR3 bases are TGTGCCAGTAGTATTGAAGGAGCGTTCTCTGGAAACACCATATATTTT.

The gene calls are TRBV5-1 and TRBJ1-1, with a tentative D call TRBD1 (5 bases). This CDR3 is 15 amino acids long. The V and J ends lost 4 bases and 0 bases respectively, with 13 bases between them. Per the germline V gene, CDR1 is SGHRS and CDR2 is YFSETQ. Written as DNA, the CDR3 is TGCGCCAGCAGCAAACAGGAGGGGATGAACACTGAAGCTTTCTTT. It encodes CASSKQEGMNTEAFF.

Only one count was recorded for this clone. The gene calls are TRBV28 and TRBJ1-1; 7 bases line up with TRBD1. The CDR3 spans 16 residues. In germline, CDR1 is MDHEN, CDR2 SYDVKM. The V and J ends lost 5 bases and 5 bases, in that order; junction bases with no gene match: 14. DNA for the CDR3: TGTGCCAGCAGTGGTCAGGGACAGCGCTTAGGGACTGAAGCTTTCTTT. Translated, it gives CASSGQGQRLGTEAFF.

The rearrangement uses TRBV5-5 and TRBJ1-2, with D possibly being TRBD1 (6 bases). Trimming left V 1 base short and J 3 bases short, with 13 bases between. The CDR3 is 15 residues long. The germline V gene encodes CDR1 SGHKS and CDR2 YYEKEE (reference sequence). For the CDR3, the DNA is TGTGCCAGCAGCTTGACGAGCAGGGGCGACTATGGCTACACCTTC. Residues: CASSLTSRGDYGYTF.

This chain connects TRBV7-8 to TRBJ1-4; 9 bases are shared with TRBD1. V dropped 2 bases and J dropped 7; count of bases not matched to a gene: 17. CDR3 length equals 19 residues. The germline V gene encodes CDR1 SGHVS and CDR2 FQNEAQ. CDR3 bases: TGTGCCAGCAGCTTAAGGATCTGGGAACGGACAGGGGTTTTTGAAAAACTGTTTTTT. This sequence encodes CASSLRIWERTGVFEKLFF.